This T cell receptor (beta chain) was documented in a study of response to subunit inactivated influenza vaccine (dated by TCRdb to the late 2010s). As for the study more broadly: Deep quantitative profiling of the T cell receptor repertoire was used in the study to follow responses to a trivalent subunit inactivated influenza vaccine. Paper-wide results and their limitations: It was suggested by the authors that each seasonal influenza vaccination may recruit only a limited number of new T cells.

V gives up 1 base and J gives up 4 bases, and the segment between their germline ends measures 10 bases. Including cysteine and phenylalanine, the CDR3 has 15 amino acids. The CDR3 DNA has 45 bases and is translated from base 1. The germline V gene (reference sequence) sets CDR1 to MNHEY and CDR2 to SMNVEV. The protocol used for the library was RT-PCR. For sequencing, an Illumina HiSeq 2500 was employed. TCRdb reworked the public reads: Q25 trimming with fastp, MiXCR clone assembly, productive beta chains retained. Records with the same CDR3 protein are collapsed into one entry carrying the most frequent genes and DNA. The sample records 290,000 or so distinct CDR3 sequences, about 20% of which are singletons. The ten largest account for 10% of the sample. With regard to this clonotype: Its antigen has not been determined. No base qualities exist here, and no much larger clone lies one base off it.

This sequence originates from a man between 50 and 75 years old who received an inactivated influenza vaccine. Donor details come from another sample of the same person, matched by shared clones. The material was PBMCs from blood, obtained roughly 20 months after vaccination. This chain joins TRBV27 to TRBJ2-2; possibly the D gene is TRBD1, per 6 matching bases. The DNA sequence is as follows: TGTGCCAGCAGTTTATTTAGAGGGGGCACCGGGGAGCTGTTTTTT. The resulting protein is CASSLFRGGTGELFF.